The 26 T cell receptor beta chains below come from one sample, sequenced in a study of T cell repertoires in cytomegalovirus infection. TCRdb called the reads again in MiXCR, with one record for every CDR3 protein. The data contain around 100,000 distinct CDR3 sequences, under 50% of them seen just once; the ten biggest clones take up 74%. For these receptors, no antigen is known. Sequencing was performed on CD8+ T cells from cultured PBMCs, taken from culture after CMV antigen stimulation. The receptor source for this set is a human donor in good health (CMV status not recorded). Some clones in this sample may be carry-over from other donors' samples.

The table lists this clonotype with a few counts. The V call is TRBV7-2, the J call TRBJ1-2; D gene ambiguous. The CDR3 runs 18 residues. Trimming cost V 3 bases and J 4 bases, with 24 bases left between them. Germline V gene sequence: CDR1 SGHTA, CDR2 FQGNSA. The CDR3 loop reads CASSLSAVSPHPRYGYTF. For the CDR3, the DNA is TGTGCCAGCAGCTTGTCCGCCGTCAGCCCTCACCCCCGCTATGGCTACACCTTC.

This sequence joins TRBV11-2 and TRBJ2-7; no clear D gene. Germline V gene lookup returns CDR1 SGHAT and CDR2 FQNNGV. The CDR3 covers 15 residues. The V gene lost 0 bases and the J gene lost 3 bases, with 12 bases spanning the gap. This chain's CDR3 is CASSLDKLIYYEQYF. For the CDR3, the DNA is TGTGCCAGCAGCTTAGATAAATTGATCTACTACGAGCAGTACTTC.

This clonotype was counted between two and nine times. V usage is TRBV7-2 and J usage is TRBJ2-5; D is possibly TRBD2 (6 bases). The germline CDR1 and CDR2 sequences are SGHTA and FQGNSA. V lost 1 base to trimming and J lost 4 bases, with 16 bases between them. The CDR3 runs to 16 residues. CDR3 sequence reads: CASSLGVAATGETQYF. CDR3 coding DNA: TGTGCCAGCAGCTTAGGGGTAGCGGCGACGGGAGAGACCCAGTACTTC.

CDR3 nucleotide sequence: TGTGCCAGCAGCGGCAGCTTGGGCGCCGGCCCCAACACTGAAGCTTTCTTT. This encodes CASSGSLGAGPNTEAFF. The chain carries TRBV9 and TRBJ1-1; unclear D gene. The V and J ends lost 3 bases and 2 bases respectively, with 20 bases between them. This CDR3 has 17 residues. Germline assignment: CDR1 SGDLS and CDR2 YYNGEE.

This clonotype was found once. This sequence joins TRBV19 and TRBJ2-3; 7 bases fit TRBD1. Per the germline V gene, CDR1 is LNHDA and CDR2 is SQIVND (reference sequence). The trim removed 5 bases at V and 7 bases at J, leaving 12 bases unmatched. CDR3 length: 15 amino acids. CDR3 amino acids: CASSPGARGSNTQYF. The CDR3 bases are TGTGCCAGTAGTCCCGGGGCCAGGGGGTCAAATACGCAGTATTTT. The entire variable domain, with the rest obtained from reference TRBV19 and TRBJ2-3, is as follows: DGGITQSPKYLFRKEGQNVTLSCEQNLNHDAMYWYRQDPGQGLRLIYYSQIVNDFQKGDIAEGYSVSREKKESFPLTVTSAQKNPTAFYLCASSPGARGSNTQYFGPGTRLTVL.

This sequence joins TRBV3-1 and TRBJ2-3, with TRBD2 matching over 8 bases. Germline assignment: CDR1 LGHDT and CDR2 YNNKEL (reference sequence). This CDR3 comprises 16 residues. Trimming cost V 1 base and J 2 bases; bases outside gene matches: 5. The CDR3 DNA sequence: TGTGCCAGCAGCCAAGTGATAGCGGGACCCACAGATACGCAGTATTTT. This gives the protein CASSQVIAGPTDTQYF.

There are a few counts of this clonotype. The chain couples TRBV7-6 to TRBJ1-2; D possibly corresponds to TRBD1 (6 bases). This CDR3 is built from 12 residues. V gave up 4 bases and J gave up 5 bases, with 8 bases separating them. The germline V gene has CDR1 SGHVS and CDR2 FNYEAQ. CDR3 in DNA: TGTGCCAGCAGCTCCGGACAGTATGGCTACACCTTC. Amino acid sequence: CASSSGQYGYTF. Drawing the rest from reference TRBV7-6 and TRBJ1-2, the complete variable domain is GAGVSQSPRYKVTKRGQDVALRCDPISGHVSLYWYRQALGQGPEFLTYFNYEAQQDKSGLPNDRFSAERPEGSISTLTIQRTEQRDSAMYRCASSSGQYGYTFGSGTRLTVV.

This rearrangement joins TRBV2 to TRBJ2-7; D may be TRBD1 (5 bases). Germline V gives CDR1 SNHLY, CDR2 FYNNEI. There are 13 residues in the CDR3. Trimming took off 10 bases at V and 0 bases at J, with 13 bases between the two ends. The CDR3 is CATQDIISYEQYF. CDR3 in DNA: TGTGCCACCCAGGACATTATCTCCTACGAGCAGTACTTC.

This clonotype was seen once. The CDR3 coding sequence is TGTGCCAGCAGCTCCGGGACGGGGGACTCCTACGAGCAGTACTTC. This sequence encodes CASSSGTGDSYEQYF. The V gene is TRBV7-3, the J gene TRBJ2-7; weak D call: TRBD2 (6 bases). With 4 bases removed from V and 0 bases from J, the gap between germline ends came to 13 bases. This CDR3 contains 15 residues. Germline lookup yields CDR1 SGHTA and CDR2 FQGTGA.

CDR3 nucleotide sequence: TGTGCCAGCAGCTACCGGGACAGGGTCGACGAGCAGTACTTC. Its translation: CASSYRDRVDEQYF. The chain employs TRBV7-6 and TRBJ2-7; 9 bases align to TRBD1. With V trimmed by 4 bases and J by 5 bases, 6 bases remained unmatched. From germline, CDR1 is SGHVS and CDR2 FNYEAQ. The CDR3 has 14 residues.

The chain is built from TRBV6-1 and TRBJ2-3, with TRBD2 as a possible D gene (6 bases). Trimming stripped 2 bases from V and 1 base from J, with 10 bases between. The CDR3 runs to 15 residues. Germline V gene data show CDR1 as MNHNS and CDR2 as SASEGT. The CDR3 here is CASSERGYRTDTQYF. Written as DNA, the CDR3 is TGTGCCAGCAGTGAACGGGGGTATCGCACAGATACGCAGTATTTT.

This clonotype was counted a few times. The chain combines TRBV5-1 with TRBJ1-1; D is unresolved. The CDR3 length is 14 residues. Trimming removed 0 bases at V and 0 bases at J, with 6 bases between. CDR1 and CDR2 (germline): SGHRS, YFSETQ. Here the CDR3 DNA reads TGCGCCAGCAGCTTGGCCCAGCTGAACACTGAAGCTTTCTTT. This sequence encodes CASSLAQLNTEAFF.

The chain couples TRBV7-3 to TRBJ2-3; D is possibly TRBD2 (6 bases). Germline CDR1 is SGHTA and CDR2 is FQGTGA. Deletions cut 2 bases from V and 0 bases from J, with 9 bases between. The CDR3 is made up of 15 amino acids. Written as DNA, the CDR3 is TGTGCCAGCAGCTTATCCGGGGGAAGCACAGATACGCAGTATTTT. Translation: CASSLSGGSTDTQYF.

A few counts support this clonotype. The V and J genes are TRBV7-2 and TRBJ2-3, with 7 positions matching TRBD2. Trimming took 2 bases from V and 4 from J; bases not matched to a gene: 6. This CDR3 contains 15 residues. Germline assignment: CDR1 SGHTA and CDR2 FQGNSA. The CDR3 DNA is TGTGCCAGCAGCTTAAGGGCGGGGGTGCCAGATACGCAGTATTTT. Protein sequence: CASSLRAGVPDTQYF.

The chain's CDR3 is CATGGRGGELFF. The CDR3 DNA reads as TGCGCCACCGGGGGGCGGGGCGGGGAGCTGTTTTTT. The chain is built from TRBV10-2 and TRBJ2-2; a possible D gene is TRBD2 (7 bases). V was clipped by 10 bases and J by 7 bases, with 13 bases between them. Germline CDR1 is WSHSY and CDR2 is SAAADI. This CDR3 is 12 amino acids long.

The V gene is TRBV6-6, the J gene TRBJ2-7; 9 bases line up with TRBD1. The CDR3 is 15 amino acids. V shed 5 bases and J 2 bases; nucleotides not matched to a gene: 7. CDR1 and CDR2 from the germline V gene are MNHNY and SVGAGI (reference sequence). In nucleotides, the CDR3 is TGTGCCAGCAGTGGGGGGGACAGGGACCCCTACGAGCAGTACTTC. Translated: CASSGGDRDPYEQYF.

The V call is TRBV6-6, the J call TRBJ1-4, with D possibly matching TRBD1 (5 bases). The V end was cut by 5 bases, the J end by 6 bases, with 16 bases between. This CDR3 is 15 amino acids long. Germline CDR1 MNHNY, CDR2 SVGAGI (reference sequence). The CDR3 sequence: CASSPNRIAYEKLFF. Here the CDR3 DNA reads TGTGCCAGCAGTCCTAACAGGATTGCCTATGAAAAACTGTTTTTT.

Written as DNA, the CDR3 is TGTGCCAGCAGCCCGGGTCCGACCCAGTACTACAATGAGCAGTTCTTC. Protein product: CASSPGPTQYYNEQFF. The chain couples TRBV7-4 to TRBJ2-1; D is unresolved. The CDR3 is 16 amino acids. V shed 5 bases and J shed 3 bases, with 17 bases lying between them. From germline, CDR1 is SGHVT and CDR2 SQSDAQ.

The V gene is TRBV7-6, the J gene TRBJ2-1, with 9 positions matching TRBD2. This CDR3 region has 16 residues. V gave up 4 bases and J gave up 1 base; unmatched junction bases: 5. Germline V gives CDR1 SGHVS, CDR2 FNYEAQ. The CDR3: CASSSSGGRSYNEQFF. CDR3 DNA: TGTGCCAGCAGCTCGAGCGGGGGGCGTTCCTACAATGAGCAGTTCTTC.

This rearrangement joins TRBV18 to TRBJ2-5; TRBD1 matches at 7 bases. The CDR3 extends over 18 amino acids. V shed 1 base, J shed 5 bases, and the junction held 16 bases outside the gene matches. Germline CDR1 reads KGHSH; CDR2 reads LQKENI. The CDR3 nucleotides are TGTGCCAGCTCACCACTCCACAAACAGGGGAGCGTAGGGGAGACCCAGTACTTC. Translated, it gives CASSPLHKQGSVGETQYF.

In its sample, this clonotype was seen a few times. DNA for the CDR3: TGTGCCAGCAGCTCCCCTCAGGGGACGCAAGAGACCCAGTACTTC. Its translation: CASSSPQGTQETQYF. The J gene is TRBJ2-5, the V gene TRBV7-2; maybe TRBD1 (6 bases). Germline assignment: CDR1 SGHTA and CDR2 FQGNSA. The CDR3 has 15 amino acids. Trimming stripped 4 bases from V and 2 bases from J, with 14 bases between.

The J gene is TRBJ2-3, the V gene TRBV24-1; D gene unclear. The CDR3 is 13 amino acids. V lost 5 bases and J lost 2, with 7 bases in between. Germline-derived CDR1 and CDR2 are KGHDR and SFDVKD. In DNA, the CDR3 is TGTGCCACCAGTGGGGGTTCCACAGATACGCAGTATTTT. Protein sequence: CATSGGSTDTQYF.

The rearrangement uses TRBV28 and TRBJ2-1; 9 nucleotides match TRBD2. This CDR3 has 14 residues. The V gene's germline CDR1 is MDHEN and CDR2 SYDVKM. Trimming cost V 5 bases and J 9 bases; bases outside gene matches: 8. The CDR3, as DNA: TGTGCCAGCAGTCCGGGGCTAGCGGGGAGTGAGCAGTTCTTC. This sequence encodes CASSPGLAGSEQFF.

This clonotype was detected ten times or more. The V and J genes are TRBV4-1 and TRBJ1-1; D unresolved. The V end was cut by 2 bases, the J end by 1 base, with 5 bases between. The CDR3 sequence is 13 residues long. Germline V lookup: CDR1 MGHRA, CDR2 YSYEKL. The CDR3, as DNA: TGCGCCAGCAGCCAATCAGGGAACACTGAAGCTTTCTTT. This translates into CASSQSGNTEAFF.

This clonotype was recorded a few times. V usage is TRBV5-1 and J usage is TRBJ1-1; D is uncertain. The ends were cut back, 4 bases at V and 6 bases at J, with 13 bases in the middle. Germline V gene lookup returns CDR1 SGHRS and CDR2 YFSETQ. The CDR3 runs to 13 residues. Here the CDR3 reads CASSNHDGAEAFF. In DNA form, the CDR3 reads TGCGCCAGCAGCAACCATGACGGGGCTGAAGCTTTCTTT.

V is TRBV4-1 and J is TRBJ2-1; 7 bases are a match to TRBD2. This CDR3 has 13 amino acids. From germline, CDR1 is MGHRA and CDR2 YSYEKL. Trimming took 4 bases from V and 8 from J; bases not matched to a gene: 5. Here the CDR3 reads CASSLSTSYEQFF. Written as DNA, the CDR3 is TGCGCCAGCAGCCTCTCGACTAGCTATGAGCAGTTCTTC.